What follows is one T cell receptor beta chain and its context. The sample is drawn from a study of T cell repertoires in cytomegalovirus infection. The V and J ends lost 8 bases and 7 bases respectively, with 18 bases between them. Germline V lookup: CDR1 SNHLY, CDR2 FYNNEI. The CDR3 is made up of 14 amino acids. TCRdb recomputed calls from the reads with MiXCR, one row per CDR3 protein. Counted here are approximately 190,000 distinct CDR3 sequences, roughly 27% occurring once; the ten biggest clones make up approximately 31%. The TCR originated in a human donor in good health (CMV status not recorded). Some clones in this sample may be carry-over from other donors' samples. This chain connects TRBV2 to TRBJ2-1; D might be TRBD1 (6 bases). Material: PBMCs. The CDR3 DNA reads TGTGCCAGCCGATCCTTGACAGGTCGAAATGAGCAGTTCTTC. Translated, it gives CASRSLTGRNEQFF.